This passage covers 31 T cell receptor beta chains from one sample sequenced in a study of blood T cell repertoires in COVID-19. Only in-frame clones appear in the TCRdb table, and some are missing; sequencing was by immunoSEQ multiplex PCR. The table shows tens of thousands of clones, with about 81% occurring only once. What was sequenced was peripheral blood. These TCRs come from a human donor with acute or convalescent COVID-19. The donor label of this sample is uncertain.

The chain combines TRBV7-9 with TRBJ2-5; no firm D call. This CDR3 has 11 amino acids. Deletions cut 3 bases from V and 5 bases from J, with 4 bases between. From germline, CDR1 is SEHNR and CDR2 FQNEAQ (reference sequence). CDR3 nucleotide sequence: TGTGCCAGCAGCTTCGGGGAGACCCAGTACTTC. The encoded protein is CASSFGETQYF.

The chain employs TRBV6-6 and TRBJ2-6, with a tentative D call TRBD2 (6 bases). CDR1 and CDR2 (germline): MNHNY, SVGAGI (reference sequence). The CDR3 is 16 amino acids. Deletions cut 4 bases from V and 1 base from J, with 11 bases between. CDR3 DNA sequence: TGTGCCAGCAGTTGGAGTAGCGGATCTGGGGCCAACGTCCTGACTTTC. It encodes CASSWSSGSGANVLTF.

The chain employs TRBV6-1 and TRBJ2-4; maybe TRBD1 (6 bases). V lost 6 bases, J lost 9 bases, and 18 bases lay in between. CDR1 is MNHNS and CDR2 is SASEGT in the germline V gene. This CDR3 is 14 amino acids long. CDR3 DNA: TGTGCCAGCAGGCCGGGACAAAATCAGGGCATTCAGTACTTC. Translated: CASRPGQNQGIQYF.

The CDR3 DNA is TGTGCCAGCACCCTGACTGGTCTGGGCTACACCTTC. Translating gives CASTLTGLGYTF. This chain joins TRBV6-5 and TRBJ1-2, with unresolved D. CDR3 length equals 12 residues. Trimming cost V 7 bases and J 8 bases, with 14 bases left between them. Germline CDR1 MNHEY, CDR2 SVGAGI.

The rearrangement joins TRBV5-4 to TRBJ2-2; TRBD1 matches 9 bases. The trim removed 4 bases at V and 5 bases at J, leaving 12 bases unmatched. Germline lookup yields CDR1 SGHNT and CDR2 YYREEE (reference sequence). CDR3 size: 17 residues. In DNA form, the CDR3 reads TGTGCCAGCAGCCGAACGTCTGGGACAGGGTGGACCGGGGAGCTGTTTTTT. It encodes CASSRTSGTGWTGELFF.

The chain couples TRBV6-5 to TRBJ1-1; 8 positions agree with TRBD1. The trim removed 6 bases at V and 5 bases at J, leaving 5 bases unmatched. Germline CDR1 reads MNHEY; CDR2 reads SVGAGI. The CDR3 covers 13 residues. The CDR3 DNA is TGTGCCAGCAGAAGGACAGGGAGGACTGAAGCTTTCTTT. Its translation: CASRRTGRTEAFF.

In nucleotides, the CDR3 is TGTGCCAGCAGTTACCGCGGGACCCCCACTGAAGCTTTCTTT. This translates into CASSYRGTPTEAFF. The chain uses TRBV6-2 or TRBV6-3 and TRBJ1-1, with a weak D call TRBD1 (5 bases). Between the trimmed V and J ends, which lost 2 bases and 4 bases, there was a span of 11 bases. This CDR3 spans 14 amino acids. Germline loops: CDR1 MNHEY, CDR2 SVGEGT.

The chain is built from TRBV7-8 and TRBJ1-6; maybe TRBD1 (5 bases). There are 15 residues in the CDR3. V dropped 1 base and J dropped 3 bases, with 7 bases sitting between them. Germline V lookup: CDR1 SGHVS, CDR2 FQNEAQ. The CDR3 bases are TGTGCCAGCAGCTTAGATCAGGGCTATAATTCACCCCTCCACTTT. This sequence encodes CASSLDQGYNSPLHF.

The V call is TRBV28, the J call TRBJ1-1; 8 nucleotides line up with TRBD1. V lost 5 bases to trimming and J lost 12 bases; unmatched junction nucleotides: 14. Germline V gives CDR1 MDHEN, CDR2 SYDVKM. The CDR3 totals 14 residues. The CDR3 region is CASSNPGGGSMTFF. The DNA of the CDR3 is TGTGCCAGCAGTAACCCAGGGGGCGGGTCGATGACTTTCTTT. The complete variable domain, with remaining parts taken from reference TRBV28 and TRBJ1-1, reads DVKVTQSSRYLVKRTGEKVFLECVQDMDHENMFWYRQDPGLGLRLIYFSYDVKMKEKGDIPEGYSVSREKKERFSLILESASTNQTSMYLCASSNPGGGSMTFFGQGTRLTVV.

J is TRBJ1-2 and V is TRBV24-1, with a possible D match to TRBD1 (6 bases). The CDR3 is 14 residues long. The ends were cut back, 7 bases at V and 8 bases at J, with 19 bases in the middle. Germline V gives CDR1 KGHDR, CDR2 SFDVKD. The CDR3: CATSDTGLRWGYTF. The CDR3 nucleotides are TGTGCCACCAGCGATACAGGGCTGCGTTGGGGCTACACCTTC.

CDR3 nucleotides: TGTGCCAGCAGCTTTTCCGGGACAGGGATCAATCAGCCCCAGCATTTT. Translating it yields CASSFSGTGINQPQHF. This chain uses TRBV7-2 with TRBJ1-5, with TRBD1 identical over 9 bases. There are 16 residues in the CDR3. Trimming at V came to 3 bases and at J to 3 bases, leaving 6 bases not matched to a gene. Per germline, CDR1 SGHTA and CDR2 FQGNSA. Variable domain in full (rest from reference TRBV7-2 and TRBJ1-5): GAGVSQSPSNKVTEKGKDVELRCDPISGHTALYWYRQSLGQGLEFLIYFQGNSAPDKSGLPSDRFSAERTGGSVSTLTIQRTQQEDSAVYLCASSFSGTGINQPQHFGDGTRLSIL.

The V gene is TRBV4-2, the J gene TRBJ2-2; TRBD2 aligns across 11 bases. This CDR3 is built from 19 residues. Losses at the gene ends were 0 bases for V and 4 bases for J; bases not matched to a gene: 10. The V gene's germline CDR1 is LGHNA and CDR2 YNFKEQ. CDR3 bases: TGTGCCAGCAGCCAAGAGGTAGCGGGAGGGTACGGAGGCACCGGGGAGCTGTTTTTT. Amino acid sequence: CASSQEVAGGYGGTGELFF.

The chain combines TRBV29-1 with TRBJ1-2, with a weak D call TRBD1 (5 bases). Trimming took off 7 bases at V and 6 bases at J, with 15 bases between the two ends. CDR3 length: 12 residues. CDR1 and CDR2 from the germline V gene are SQVTM and ANQGSEA. The CDR3 DNA reads TGCAGCGCCCGGGGGAGCCGAGATGGCTACACCTTC. The encoded protein is CSARGSRDGYTF.

This clone came up a few times. The chain recombines TRBV28 with TRBJ1-4; possible D gene TRBD1, 6 bases. The CDR3 spans 16 residues. V lost 2 bases and J lost 0, with 10 bases in between. Germline CDR1 reads MDHEN; CDR2 reads SYDVKM. CDR3 DNA: TGTGCCAGCAGTTTAGGGGGACACGCAACTAATGAAAAACTGTTTTTT. This gives the protein CASSLGGHATNEKLFF. The whole variable domain, remainder taken from reference TRBV28 and TRBJ1-4, is DVKVTQSSRYLVKRTGEKVFLECVQDMDHENMFWYRQDPGLGLRLIYFSYDVKMKEKGDIPEGYSVSREKKERFSLILESASTNQTSMYLCASSLGGHATNEKLFFGSGTQLSVL.

The chain recombines TRBV5-1 with TRBJ2-3; D gene ambiguous. The CDR3 consists of 16 residues. The V gene lost 2 bases and the J gene lost 0 bases, with 13 bases spanning the gap. The V gene's germline CDR1 is SGHRS and CDR2 YFSETQ. Written as DNA, the CDR3 is TGCGCCAGCAGCTTAGATTTGCGGCTGAGCACAGATACGCAGTATTTT. Encoded protein: CASSLDLRLSTDTQYF. Combining the CDR3 with reference TRBV5-1 and TRBJ2-3 gives the whole variable domain KAGVTQTPRYLIKTRGQQVTLSCSPISGHRSVSWYQQTPGQGLQFLFEYFSETQRNKGNFPGRFSGRQFSNSRSEMNVSTLELGDSALYLCASSLDLRLSTDTQYFGPGTRLTVL.

The CDR3 loop is CASSFAGADTQYF. CDR3 nucleotides: TGTGCCAGCAGCTTTGCGGGGGCCGATACGCAGTATTTT. The rearrangement joins TRBV7-3 to TRBJ2-3; a possible D gene is TRBD2 (7 bases). CDR1 SGHTA and CDR2 FQGTGA come from the germline V gene. This CDR3 comprises 13 residues. V dropped 3 bases and J dropped 6 bases, with 10 bases sitting between them.

Worth noting for this clone: One junction end does not reproduce the germline sequence, and a read error may be involved. The chain recombines TRBV4-1 with TRBJ1-2, with a possible D match to TRBD1 (5 bases). CDR1 is MGHRA, CDR2 YSYEKL, per germline. The CDR3 runs 19 residues. The DNA of the CDR3 is TGCCCCAGCAGCCAACTCTACGGCAGGGCGGTAGACACTAACTATGGCTACACCTTC. Translation gives CPSSQLYGRAVDTNYGYTF.

This clone came up once. J is TRBJ1-3 and V is TRBV7-9; no definite D call. The CDR3 loop spans 13 amino acids. The ends were cut back, 6 bases at V and 4 bases at J, with 10 bases in the middle. From germline, CDR1 is SEHNR and CDR2 FQNEAQ (reference sequence). The CDR3 is CASREGAGNTIYF. CDR3 sequence (DNA): TGTGCCAGCAGGGAGGGTGCCGGAAACACCATATATTTT.

This chain links TRBV7-2 with TRBJ2-1, with TRBD2 as a possible D gene (7 bases). The CDR3 runs 13 residues. In germline, CDR1 is SGHTA, CDR2 FQGNSA. The V gene lost 4 bases and the J gene lost 9 bases, with 13 bases spanning the gap. In DNA form, the CDR3 reads TGTGCCAGCAGCTGGACCGCGGGGGCTGAGCAGTTCTTC. It is translated as CASSWTAGAEQFF. Looking up the rest from reference TRBV7-2 and TRBJ2-1 gives the full variable domain: GAGVSQSPSNKVTEKGKDVELRCDPISGHTALYWYRQSLGQGLEFLIYFQGNSAPDKSGLPSDRFSAERTGGSVSTLTIQRTQQEDSAVYLCASSWTAGAEQFFGPGTRLTVL.

This rearrangement joins TRBV5-4 to TRBJ1-3; unclear D gene. The CDR3 spans 15 residues. CDR1 is SGHNT, CDR2 YYREEE, per germline (reference sequence). The ends were cut back, 0 bases at V and 0 bases at J, with 7 bases in the middle. The CDR3 loop is CASSLGRSSGNTIYF. Here the CDR3 DNA reads TGTGCCAGCAGCTTGGGACGGAGCTCTGGAAACACCATATATTTT.

This chain links TRBV24-1 with TRBJ2-1; 8 bases are a match to TRBD1. Germline values: CDR1 KGHDR, CDR2 SFDVKD. This CDR3 has 16 residues. V lost 2 bases to trimming and J lost 7 bases; unmatched junction nucleotides: 9. Here the CDR3 reads CATSDWTGSRQNEQFF. Written as DNA, the CDR3 is TGTGCCACCAGTGATTGGACAGGGTCCCGGCAGAATGAGCAGTTCTTC.

In this sample, this clone turned up a few times. The J gene is TRBJ2-1, the V gene TRBV3-1 (or the pseudogene TRBV3-2); TRBD2 aligns across 9 bases. This CDR3 contains 15 residues. Germline loops: CDR1 LGHDT, CDR2 YNNKEL (reference sequence). The V and J ends lost 1 base and 5 bases, in that order; junction bases with no gene match: 3. CDR3 amino acids: CASSQVSGGNNEQFF. The CDR3 DNA reads as TGTGCCAGCAGCCAAGTCAGCGGGGGGAACAATGAGCAGTTCTTC.

This chain links TRBV20-1 with TRBJ1-2, with D uncertain. V lost 6 bases and J 5 bases, leaving 7 bases between the germline ends. The CDR3 runs to 10 residues. The germline CDR1 and CDR2 sequences are DFQATT and SNEGSKA (reference sequence). CDR3 in amino acids: CSAAPYGYTF. The CDR3 bases are TGCAGTGCAGCCCCGTATGGCTACACCTTC.

CDR3 in DNA: TGTGCCAGCAGTTCCATAGGGGCAGGGGAGTGGAGTAACTATGGCTACACCTTC. Translated: CASSSIGAGEWSNYGYTF. The chain employs TRBV28 and TRBJ1-2, with D possibly TRBD1 on 6 matching bases. The CDR3 sequence is 18 residues long. The ends were cut back, 4 bases at V and 1 base at J, with 22 bases in the middle. Germline V gene lookup returns CDR1 MDHEN and CDR2 SYDVKM.

The chain uses TRBV2 and TRBJ1-1; 7 bases agree with TRBD1. V shed 7 bases and J 2 bases; nucleotides not matched to a gene: 10. The CDR3 has 15 residues. Germline loops: CDR1 SNHLY, CDR2 FYNNEI. CDR3: CASTMGQLLNTEAFF. Here the CDR3 DNA reads TGTGCCAGCACTATGGGACAGCTGCTAAACACTGAAGCTTTCTTT.

The chain couples TRBV4-3 to TRBJ2-3; maybe TRBD2 (6 bases). This CDR3 contains 15 residues. Germline assignment: CDR1 LGHNA and CDR2 YSLEER. The germline V and J ends were trimmed by 1 base and 0 bases, with 8 bases remaining between them. As DNA, the CDR3 is TGCGCCAGCAGCCAAGGGAGGGAGAGCACAGATACGCAGTATTTT. It is translated as CASSQGRESTDTQYF.

The chain uses TRBV10-3 and TRBJ2-3; D is unresolved. This CDR3 is 14 amino acids long. CDR1 and CDR2 (germline): ENHRY, SYGVKD. Trimming removed 2 bases from V and 3 bases from J, with 9 bases in between. The CDR3 bases are TGTGCCATCAGTGAGGATGTCAGGACAGATACGCAGTATTTT. It is translated as CAISEDVRTDTQYF.

This chain uses TRBV6-5 with TRBJ2-3; 9 bases are shared with TRBD1. This CDR3 contains 15 residues. CDR1 MNHEY and CDR2 SVGAGI come from the germline V gene. The trim removed 6 bases at V and 4 bases at J, leaving 8 bases unmatched. CDR3 in DNA: TGTGCCAGCAGGTTTCGGGACAGGGCTGCAGATACGCAGTATTTT. Translated, it gives CASRFRDRAADTQYF.

The chain employs TRBV7-8 and TRBJ2-7; 9 positions match TRBD2. CDR3 length: 16 residues. The V gene end was trimmed by 5 bases and the J gene end by 7 bases; junction bases not matched to a gene: 15. Germline CDR1 reads SGHVS; CDR2 reads FQNEAQ. The CDR3 reads CASSPRAGGRLIEQYF. Written as DNA, the CDR3 is TGTGCCAGCAGCCCCCGAGCGGGGGGCAGGCTTATAGAGCAGTACTTC.

In its sample, this clone was seen a few times. This chain links TRBV11-2 with TRBJ1-5, with D perhaps matching TRBD1 (6 bases). Germline V gives CDR1 SGHAT, CDR2 FQNNGV. V lost 6 bases and J 1 base, leaving 13 bases between the germline ends. This CDR3 spans 15 amino acids. CDR3 sequence reads: CASSLGGASNQPQHF. CDR3 nucleotide sequence: TGTGCCAGCAGTCTAGGGGGGGCAAGCAATCAGCCCCAGCATTTT.

The chain carries TRBV10-2 and TRBJ1-2; 12 bases are shared with TRBD1. The ends lost 3 bases at V and 8 bases at J; junction bases unmatched: 7. This CDR3 contains 15 residues. Germline lookup yields CDR1 WSHSY and CDR2 SAAADI. Here the CDR3 DNA reads TGCGCCAGCAGTGATGGGACAGGGGGCTTCCAGGGCTACACCTTC. It specifies CASSDGTGGFQGYTF.